A single sample gave rise to the 13 T cell receptor beta chains below, sequenced in a study of lymphopenia after photon versus proton radiotherapy. Here immunoSEQ multiplex PCR was the method, and the copy in TCRdb shows in-frame clones only, minus some. The repertoire includes about 40,000 clones, around 83% of them detected once, and 9% to 12% sits in the top ten. The sample consisted of peripheral blood, taken from a patient treated with proton-based radiotherapy. Receptors originate from a woman in her seventies with pancreatic cancer. Some clones in this sample may be carry-over from other donors' samples.

This chain connects TRBV2 to TRBJ1-3, with D tentatively TRBD1 (5 bases). Looked up from germline, CDR1 is SNHLY and CDR2 is FYNNEI. V was cut by 6 bases and J by 2 bases, with 11 bases left in between. The CDR3 spans 14 residues. The CDR3 nucleotides are TGTGCCAGCAGGGAGCAGGGTCCTGGAAACACCATATATTTT. Protein: CASREQGPGNTIYF.

This clone was seen more than once but under ten times. The chain uses TRBV6-5 and TRBJ1-2; D not certain. The germline gives CDR1 MNHEY, CDR2 SVGAGI. The CDR3 contains 14 residues. Trimming stripped 2 bases from V and 3 bases from J, with 10 bases between. CDR3 bases: TGTGCCAGCAGTTACCGGAAGGTAGACTATGGCTACACCTTC. Translated: CASSYRKVDYGYTF.

This clone is labeled as medium-sized. The J gene is TRBJ1-2, the V gene TRBV19; 8 positions match TRBD1. The germline CDR1 and CDR2 sequences are LNHDA and SQIVND (reference sequence). V lost 5 bases, J lost 2 bases, and 7 bases stayed unmatched. The CDR3 covers 15 residues. This CDR3 is CASSPTGQGNYGYTF. DNA for the CDR3: TGTGCCAGTAGTCCCACCGGACAGGGAAACTATGGCTACACCTTC. Variable domain in full (rest from reference TRBV19 and TRBJ1-2): DGGITQSPKYLFRKEGQNVTLSCEQNLNHDAMYWYRQDPGQGLRLIYYSQIVNDFQKGDIAEGYSVSREKKESFPLTVTSAQKNPTAFYLCASSPTGQGNYGYTFGSGTRLTVV.

The J gene is TRBJ2-3, the V gene TRBV6-6, with 9 bases that match TRBD2. The CDR3 runs to 14 residues. Germline V gives CDR1 MNHNY, CDR2 SVGAGI (reference sequence). J lost 4 bases, V lost 7 bases, and 6 bases had no gene match. CDR3 DNA sequence: TGTGCCAGCAAATTGCGGGAGGGGGCAGATACGCAGTATTTT. Its protein product is CASKLREGADTQYF.

J is TRBJ1-2 and V is TRBV30, with D possibly matching TRBD1 (5 bases). Germline V gene sequence: CDR1 GTSNPN, CDR2 SVGIG (reference sequence). The ends were cut back, 0 bases at V and 7 bases at J, with 15 bases in the middle. This CDR3 spans 14 amino acids. Written as DNA, the CDR3 is TGTGCCTGGAGTGTACTGGGGGACTCTGGTGGCTACACCTTC. Translation gives CAWSVLGDSGGYTF.

The chain couples TRBV28 to TRBJ1-3, with D possibly TRBD1 on 6 matching bases. The CDR3 is made up of 16 amino acids. Trimming removed 7 bases at V and 0 bases at J, with 16 bases between. Looked up from germline, CDR1 is MDHEN and CDR2 is SYDVKM. The CDR3 loop reads CASTPPGHNSGNTIYF. The CDR3 region has the DNA TGTGCCAGCACCCCCCCGGGACACAACTCTGGAAACACCATATATTTT.

This chain connects TRBV29-1 to TRBJ1-1, with D maybe TRBD1 (5 bases). The ends were cut back, 4 bases at V and 1 base at J, with 10 bases in the middle. CDR1 and CDR2 (germline): SQVTM, ANQGSEA. The CDR3 consists of 13 residues. CDR3 nucleotides: TGCAGCGTTGCCCGGGGCGGGAACACTGAAGCTTTCTTT. Translating it yields CSVARGGNTEAFF.

The chain is built from TRBV20-1 and TRBJ1-1, with 8 nucleotides matching TRBD1. The CDR3 runs to 11 residues. V was clipped by 6 bases and J by 11 bases; unmatched bases: 8. Per germline, CDR1 DFQATT and CDR2 SNEGSKA (reference sequence). For the CDR3, the DNA is TGCAGTGCGCAACCGACAGGGGAGGCTTTCTTT. Protein product: CSAQPTGEAFF.

This chain uses TRBV12-5 with TRBJ1-2; TRBD1 might be the D (6 bases). The CDR3 has 18 amino acids. Germline V CDR1 and CDR2: LGHNT, FRNRAP. Between the trimmed V and J ends, which lost 3 bases and 1 base, there was a span of 21 bases. The CDR3 is CASGFSEQGEGFNYGYTF. The CDR3 coding sequence is TGTGCTAGTGGTTTTTCGGAACAGGGAGAGGGCTTTAACTATGGCTACACCTTC.

The chain carries TRBV28 and TRBJ1-5, with D possibly TRBD1 on 6 matching bases. The CDR3 length is 15 residues. Germline values: CDR1 MDHEN, CDR2 SYDVKM. Deletions cut 10 bases from V and 1 base from J, with 17 bases between. In DNA, the CDR3 is TGTGCCACCTCGTCGGGGGCTAAGAGCAATCAGCCCCAGCATTTT. Its translation is CATSSGAKSNQPQHF. Using reference TRBV28 and TRBJ1-5 for the parts outside the CDR3, the full variable domain is DVKVTQSSRYLVKRTGEKVFLECVQDMDHENMFWYRQDPGLGLRLIYFSYDVKMKEKGDIPEGYSVSREKKERFSLILESASTNQTSMYLCATSSGAKSNQPQHFGDGTRLSIL.

The chain recombines TRBV7-2 with TRBJ2-1, with 10 nucleotides matching TRBD1. V shed 5 bases and J 8 bases; nucleotides not matched to a gene: 6. Germline V CDR1 and CDR2: SGHTA, FQGNSA. The CDR3 loop spans 14 amino acids. In DNA, the CDR3 is TGTGCCAGCAGCCGACAGGGGGCCGGAGATGAGCAGTTCTTC. It yields the protein CASSRQGAGDEQFF. The variable domain in full, completed from reference TRBV7-2 and TRBJ2-1, reads GAGVSQSPSNKVTEKGKDVELRCDPISGHTALYWYRQSLGQGLEFLIYFQGNSAPDKSGLPSDRFSAERTGGSVSTLTIQRTQQEDSAVYLCASSRQGAGDEQFFGPGTRLTVL.

The J gene is TRBJ1-2, the V gene TRBV9; TRBD1 agrees at 7 bases. This CDR3 contains 13 residues. Germline-derived CDR1 and CDR2 are SGDLS and YYNGEE. J gave up 8 bases and V 6 bases, and 10 bases lay outside the gene matches. The CDR3 reads CASNQQGRSGYTF. The CDR3 nucleotides read TGTGCCAGCAACCAACAGGGGAGGTCAGGCTACACCTTC.

This CDR3 reads CSVEDLGHEQYF. The CDR3 DNA reads as TGCAGCGTTGAAGATCTGGGACACGAGCAGTACTTC. J is TRBJ2-7 and V is TRBV29-1; possibly TRBD1 or TRBD2 for D (5 bases each). This CDR3 has 12 amino acids. Germline V gene sequence: CDR1 SQVTM, CDR2 ANQGSEA. The V end was cut by 0 bases, the J end by 5 bases, with 8 bases between.